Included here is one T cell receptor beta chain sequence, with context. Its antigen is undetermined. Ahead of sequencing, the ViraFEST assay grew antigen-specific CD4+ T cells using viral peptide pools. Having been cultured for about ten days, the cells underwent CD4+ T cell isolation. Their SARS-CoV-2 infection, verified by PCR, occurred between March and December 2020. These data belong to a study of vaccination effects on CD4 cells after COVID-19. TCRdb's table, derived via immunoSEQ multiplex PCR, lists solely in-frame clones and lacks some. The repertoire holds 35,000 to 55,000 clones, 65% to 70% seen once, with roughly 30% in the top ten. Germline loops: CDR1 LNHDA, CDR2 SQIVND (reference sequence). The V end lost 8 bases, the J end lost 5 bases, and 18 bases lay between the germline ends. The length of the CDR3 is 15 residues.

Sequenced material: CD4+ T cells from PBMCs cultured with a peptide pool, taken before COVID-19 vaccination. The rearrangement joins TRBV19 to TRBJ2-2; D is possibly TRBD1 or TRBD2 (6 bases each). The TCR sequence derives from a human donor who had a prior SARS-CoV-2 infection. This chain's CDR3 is CASALGGAGTGELFF. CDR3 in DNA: TGTGCCAGTGCTCTGGGGGGCGCAGGGACCGGGGAGCTGTTTTTT.